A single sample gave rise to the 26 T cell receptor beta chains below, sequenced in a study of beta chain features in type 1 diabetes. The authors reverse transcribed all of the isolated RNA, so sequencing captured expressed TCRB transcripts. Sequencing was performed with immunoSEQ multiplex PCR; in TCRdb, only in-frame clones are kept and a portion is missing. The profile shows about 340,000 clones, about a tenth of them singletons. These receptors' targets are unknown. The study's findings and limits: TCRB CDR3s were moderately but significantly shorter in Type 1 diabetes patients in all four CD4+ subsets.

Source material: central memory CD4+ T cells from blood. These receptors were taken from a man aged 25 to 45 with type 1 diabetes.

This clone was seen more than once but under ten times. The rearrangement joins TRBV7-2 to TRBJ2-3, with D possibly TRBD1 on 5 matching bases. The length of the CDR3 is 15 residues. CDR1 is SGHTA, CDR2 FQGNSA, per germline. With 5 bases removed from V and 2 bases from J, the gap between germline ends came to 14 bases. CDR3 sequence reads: CASSPTGHFTDTQYF. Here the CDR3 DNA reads TGTGCCAGCAGCCCCACCGGACATTTCACAGATACGCAGTATTTT. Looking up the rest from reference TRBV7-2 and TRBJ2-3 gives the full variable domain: GAGVSQSPSNKVTEKGKDVELRCDPISGHTALYWYRQSLGQGLEFLIYFQGNSAPDKSGLPSDRFSAERTGGSVSTLTIQRTQQEDSAVYLCASSPTGHFTDTQYFGPGTRLTVL.

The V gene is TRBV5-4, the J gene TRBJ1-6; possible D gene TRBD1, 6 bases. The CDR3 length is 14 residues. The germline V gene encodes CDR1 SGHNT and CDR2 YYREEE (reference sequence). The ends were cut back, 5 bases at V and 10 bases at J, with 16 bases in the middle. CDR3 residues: CASSYRDGESPLHF. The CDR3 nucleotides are TGTGCCAGCAGTTACAGGGACGGAGAATCACCCCTCCACTTT. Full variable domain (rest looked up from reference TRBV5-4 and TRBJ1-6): ETGVTQSPTHLIKTRGQQVTLRCSSQSGHNTVSWYQQALGQGPQFIFQYYREEENGRGNFPPRFSGLQFPNYSSELNVNALELDDSALYLCASSYRDGESPLHFGNGTRLTVT.

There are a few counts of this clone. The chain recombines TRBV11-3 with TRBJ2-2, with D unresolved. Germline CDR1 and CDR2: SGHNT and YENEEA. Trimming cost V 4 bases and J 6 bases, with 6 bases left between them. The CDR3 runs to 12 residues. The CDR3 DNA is TGTGCCAGCAGCTCGGCGGCCGGGGAGCTGTTTTTT. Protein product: CASSSAAGELFF.

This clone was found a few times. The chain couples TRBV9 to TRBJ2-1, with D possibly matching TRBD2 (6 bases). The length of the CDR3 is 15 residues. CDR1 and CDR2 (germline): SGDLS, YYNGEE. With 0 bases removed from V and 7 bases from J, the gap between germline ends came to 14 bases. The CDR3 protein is CASSVDGGAVNEQFF. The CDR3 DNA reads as TGTGCCAGCAGCGTAGACGGAGGGGCCGTAAATGAGCAGTTCTTC.

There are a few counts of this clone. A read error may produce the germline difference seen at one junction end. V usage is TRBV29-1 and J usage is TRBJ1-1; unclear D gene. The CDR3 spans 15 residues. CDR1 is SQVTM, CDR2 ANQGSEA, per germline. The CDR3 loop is CSAEPFRERGTEAFF. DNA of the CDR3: TGCAGCGCTGAACCTTTTAGGGAAAGAGGCACTGAAGCTTTCTTT.

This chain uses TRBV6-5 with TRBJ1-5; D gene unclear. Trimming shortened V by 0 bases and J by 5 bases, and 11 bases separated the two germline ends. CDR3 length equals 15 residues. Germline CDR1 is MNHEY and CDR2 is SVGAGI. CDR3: CASSYSVSSHQPQHF. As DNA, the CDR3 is TGTGCCAGCAGTTACTCGGTCAGCTCCCATCAGCCCCAGCATTTT.

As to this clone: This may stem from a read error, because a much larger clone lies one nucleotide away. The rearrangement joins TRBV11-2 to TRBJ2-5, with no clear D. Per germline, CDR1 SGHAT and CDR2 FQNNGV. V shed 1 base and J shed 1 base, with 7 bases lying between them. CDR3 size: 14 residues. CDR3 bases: TGTGCCAGCAGCTTAGGTCCGACCCAAGAGACCCAGTACTTC. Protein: CASSLGPTQETQYF.

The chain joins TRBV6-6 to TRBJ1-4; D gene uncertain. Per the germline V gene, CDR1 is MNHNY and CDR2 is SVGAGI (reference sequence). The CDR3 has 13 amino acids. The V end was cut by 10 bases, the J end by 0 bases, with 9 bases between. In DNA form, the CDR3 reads TGTGCCACCTCAGCAACAACTAATGAAAAACTGTTTTTT. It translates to CATSATTNEKLFF.

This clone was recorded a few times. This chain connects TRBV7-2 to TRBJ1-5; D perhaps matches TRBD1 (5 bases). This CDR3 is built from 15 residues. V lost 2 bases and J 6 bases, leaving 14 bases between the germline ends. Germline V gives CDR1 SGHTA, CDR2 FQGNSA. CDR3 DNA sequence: TGTGCCAGCAGCTTAAATTGGGGGAACAGTCAGCCCCAGCATTTT. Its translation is CASSLNWGNSQPQHF.

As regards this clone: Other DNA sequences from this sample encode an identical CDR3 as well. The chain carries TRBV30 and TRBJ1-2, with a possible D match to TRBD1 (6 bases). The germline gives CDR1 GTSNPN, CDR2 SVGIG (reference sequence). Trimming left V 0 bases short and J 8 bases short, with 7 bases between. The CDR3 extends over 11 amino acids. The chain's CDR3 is CAWSVGGGYTF. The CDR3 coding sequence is TGTGCCTGGAGTGTAGGGGGAGGCTACACCTTC.

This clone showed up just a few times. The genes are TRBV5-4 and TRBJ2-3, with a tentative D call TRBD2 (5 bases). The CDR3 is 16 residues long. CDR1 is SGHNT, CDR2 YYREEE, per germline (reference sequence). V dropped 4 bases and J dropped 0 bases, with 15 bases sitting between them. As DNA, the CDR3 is TGTGCCAGCAGCCCTGCTTCTAGGACTAGCACAGATACGCAGTATTTT. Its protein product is CASSPASRTSTDTQYF. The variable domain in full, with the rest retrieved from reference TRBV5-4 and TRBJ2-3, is ETGVTQSPTHLIKTRGQQVTLRCSSQSGHNTVSWYQQALGQGPQFIFQYYREEENGRGNFPPRFSGLQFPNYSSELNVNALELDDSALYLCASSPASRTSTDTQYFGPGTRLTVL.

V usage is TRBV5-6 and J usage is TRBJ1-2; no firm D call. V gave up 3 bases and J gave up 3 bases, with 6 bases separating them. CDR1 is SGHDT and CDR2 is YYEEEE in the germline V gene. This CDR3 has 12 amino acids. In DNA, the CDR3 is TGTGCCAGCAGCTCGCAATACTATGGCTACACCTTC. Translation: CASSSQYYGYTF.

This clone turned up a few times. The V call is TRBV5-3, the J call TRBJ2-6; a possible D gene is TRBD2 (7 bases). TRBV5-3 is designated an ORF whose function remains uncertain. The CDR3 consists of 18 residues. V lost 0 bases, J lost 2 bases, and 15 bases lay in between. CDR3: CARSLDGGHFPGANVLTF. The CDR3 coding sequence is TGTGCCAGAAGCTTGGACGGGGGGCACTTCCCTGGGGCCAACGTCCTGACTTTC.

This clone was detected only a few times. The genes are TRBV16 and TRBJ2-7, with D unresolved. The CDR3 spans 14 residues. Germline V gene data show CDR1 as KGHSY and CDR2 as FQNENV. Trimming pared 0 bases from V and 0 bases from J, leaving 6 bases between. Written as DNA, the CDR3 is TGTGCCAGCAGCCAATCCCAGGCCTCCTACGAGCAGTACTTC. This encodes CASSQSQASYEQYF.

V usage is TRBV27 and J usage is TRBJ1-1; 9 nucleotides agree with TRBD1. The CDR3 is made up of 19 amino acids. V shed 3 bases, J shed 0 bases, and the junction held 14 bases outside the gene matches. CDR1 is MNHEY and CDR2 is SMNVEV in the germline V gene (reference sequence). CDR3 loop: CASSFRNSGTGSMNTEAFF. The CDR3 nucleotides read TGTGCCAGCAGTTTTCGAAACTCCGGGACAGGGAGTATGAACACTGAAGCTTTCTTT.

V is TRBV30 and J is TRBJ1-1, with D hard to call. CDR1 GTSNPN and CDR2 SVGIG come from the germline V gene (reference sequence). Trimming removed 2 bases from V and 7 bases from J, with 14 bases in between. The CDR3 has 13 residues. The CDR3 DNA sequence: TGTGCCTGGAGTATTCCCCCCACAGATGAAGCTTTCTTT. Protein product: CAWSIPPTDEAFF.

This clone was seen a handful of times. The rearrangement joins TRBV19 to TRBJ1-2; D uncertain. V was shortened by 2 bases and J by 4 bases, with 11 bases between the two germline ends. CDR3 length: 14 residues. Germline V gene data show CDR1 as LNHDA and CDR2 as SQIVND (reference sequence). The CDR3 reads CASSINSFTYGYTF. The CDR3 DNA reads TGTGCCAGTAGTATAAACAGCTTCACCTATGGCTACACCTTC.

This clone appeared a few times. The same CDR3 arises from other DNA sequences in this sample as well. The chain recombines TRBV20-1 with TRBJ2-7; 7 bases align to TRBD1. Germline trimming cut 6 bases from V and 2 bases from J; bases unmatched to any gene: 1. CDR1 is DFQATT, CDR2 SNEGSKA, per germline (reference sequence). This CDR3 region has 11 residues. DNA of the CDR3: TGCAGTGCCGACAGGGCCTACGAGCAGTACTTC. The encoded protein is CSADRAYEQYF.

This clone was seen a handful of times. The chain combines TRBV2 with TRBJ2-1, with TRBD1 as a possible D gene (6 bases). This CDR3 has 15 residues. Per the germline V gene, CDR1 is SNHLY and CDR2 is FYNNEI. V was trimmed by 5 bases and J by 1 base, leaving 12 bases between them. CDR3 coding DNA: TGTGCCAGCAGTCAGCAGGGGCAGTCCTACAATGAGCAGTTCTTC. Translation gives CASSQQGQSYNEQFF.

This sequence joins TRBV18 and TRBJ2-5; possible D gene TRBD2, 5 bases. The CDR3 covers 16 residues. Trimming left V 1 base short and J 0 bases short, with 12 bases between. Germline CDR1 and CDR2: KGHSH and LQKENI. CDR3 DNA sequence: TGTGCCAGCTCACCACAACGGTCCGGGGACCAAGAGACCCAGTACTTC. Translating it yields CASSPQRSGDQETQYF. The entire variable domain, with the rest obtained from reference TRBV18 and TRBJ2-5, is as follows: NAGVMQNPRHLVRRRGQEARLRCSPMKGHSHVYWYRQLPEEGLKFMVYLQKENIIDESGMPKERFSAEFPKEGPSILRIQQVVRGDSAAYFCASSPQRSGDQETQYFGPGTRLLVL.

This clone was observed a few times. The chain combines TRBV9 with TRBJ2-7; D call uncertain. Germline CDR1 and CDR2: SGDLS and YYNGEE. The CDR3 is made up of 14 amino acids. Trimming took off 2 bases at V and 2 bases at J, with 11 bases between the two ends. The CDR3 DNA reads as TGTGCCAGCAGCGTGACGTATCTAGCCTACGAGCAGTACTTC. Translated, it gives CASSVTYLAYEQYF.

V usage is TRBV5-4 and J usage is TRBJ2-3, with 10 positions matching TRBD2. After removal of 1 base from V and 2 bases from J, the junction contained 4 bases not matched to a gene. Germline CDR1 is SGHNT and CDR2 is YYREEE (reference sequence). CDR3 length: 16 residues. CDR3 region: CASSLTSGIPTDTQYF. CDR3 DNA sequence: TGTGCCAGCAGCTTGACTAGCGGGATTCCCACAGATACGCAGTATTTT.

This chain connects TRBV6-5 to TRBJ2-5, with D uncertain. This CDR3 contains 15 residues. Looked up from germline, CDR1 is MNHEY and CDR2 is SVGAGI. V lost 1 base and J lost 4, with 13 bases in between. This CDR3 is CASSYFFSEGETQYF. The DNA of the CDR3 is TGTGCCAGCAGTTACTTCTTCTCTGAAGGAGAGACCCAGTACTTC.

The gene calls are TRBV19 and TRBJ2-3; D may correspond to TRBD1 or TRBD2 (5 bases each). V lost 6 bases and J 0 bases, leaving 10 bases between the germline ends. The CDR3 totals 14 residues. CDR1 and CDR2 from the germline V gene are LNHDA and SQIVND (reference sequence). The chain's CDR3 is CASRRGPSTDTQYF. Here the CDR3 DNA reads TGTGCCAGTAGGAGGGGACCGAGCACAGATACGCAGTATTTT.

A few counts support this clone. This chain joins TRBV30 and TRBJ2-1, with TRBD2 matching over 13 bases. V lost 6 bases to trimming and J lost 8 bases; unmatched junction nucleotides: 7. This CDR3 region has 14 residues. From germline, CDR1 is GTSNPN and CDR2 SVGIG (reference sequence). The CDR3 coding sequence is TGTGCCTGTAAGACTAGCGGGGGGTTTTATGAGCAGTTCTTC. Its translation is CACKTSGGFYEQFF.

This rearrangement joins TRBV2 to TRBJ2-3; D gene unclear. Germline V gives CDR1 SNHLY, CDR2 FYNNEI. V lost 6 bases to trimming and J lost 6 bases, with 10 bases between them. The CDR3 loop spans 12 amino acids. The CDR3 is CASSANTDTQYF. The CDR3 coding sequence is TGTGCCAGCAGCGCTAATACCGATACGCAGTATTTT.